This T cell receptor beta chain was recovered during a study of cytomegalovirus exposure and HLA in healthy donors. Primers for the PCR totalled 60 Vbeta and 13 Jbeta. TCRdb's copy holds only in-frame clones and misses some; the assay was immunoSEQ multiplex PCR. Counted here are around 170,000 clones, around three quarters occurring once; the ten biggest clones make up 1.5% to 1.7%. Material for sequencing was PBMCs. This clonotype was sampled from a man between 35 and 55 years old in good health and CMV-seronegative.

CDR3 residues: CASSTSWGQSSSGANVLTF. The CDR3, as DNA: TGTGCCAGCAGTACCAGTTGGGGACAGTCCAGCTCTGGGGCCAACGTCCTGACTTTC. This chain connects TRBV28 to TRBJ2-6, with 7 bases aligning to TRBD1. The junction had 13 bases not matched to a gene; V was cut back by 5 bases and J by 0 bases. CDR1 is MDHEN, CDR2 SYDVKM, per germline. The CDR3 is made up of 19 amino acids.